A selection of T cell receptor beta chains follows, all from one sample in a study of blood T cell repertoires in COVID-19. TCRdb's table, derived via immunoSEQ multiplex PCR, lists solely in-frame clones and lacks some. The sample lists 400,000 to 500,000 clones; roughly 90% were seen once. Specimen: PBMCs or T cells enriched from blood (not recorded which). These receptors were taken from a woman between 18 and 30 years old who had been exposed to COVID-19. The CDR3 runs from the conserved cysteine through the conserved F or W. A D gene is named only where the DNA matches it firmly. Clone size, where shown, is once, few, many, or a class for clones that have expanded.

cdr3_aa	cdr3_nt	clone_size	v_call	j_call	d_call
CASSQVAGSSYNEQFF	TGTGCCAGCAGCCAGGTAGCGGGGAGCTCCTACAATGAGCAGTTCTTC	once	TRBV3-1/TRBV3-2	TRBJ2-1	TRBD2
CASSLPGFHTGELFF	TGTGCCAGCAGCTTACCGGGATTTCACACCGGGGAGCTGTTTTTT	.	TRBV7-8	TRBJ2-2	.
CASSQDPGISGNTIYF	TGTGCCAGCAGCCAAGACCCAGGGATTTCTGGAAACACCATATATTTT	.	TRBV14	TRBJ1-3	.
CASSQTVQAYNEQFF	TGTGCCAGCAGCCAAACTGTACAGGCCTACAATGAGCAGTTCTTC	.	TRBV3-1/TRBV3-2	TRBJ2-1	.
CASSRTPTGTYEQYF	TGTGCCAGCAGCCGCACCCCCACAGGGACCTACGAGCAGTACTTC	.	TRBV6-5	TRBJ2-7	.
CASSGPGLAGPLQYF	TGTGCCAGCAGTGGACCGGGACTAGCGGGTCCCCTGCAGTATTTT	.	TRBV2	TRBJ2-3	TRBD2
CASSLALGQGSYEQYF	TGTGCCAGCAGTTTAGCCTTGGGACAGGGTTCCTACGAGCAGTACTTC	once	TRBV28	TRBJ2-7	TRBD1
CASSFTGQPTYEQYF	TGTGCCAGCAGCTTTACGGGACAGCCTACCTACGAGCAGTACTTC	.	TRBV13	TRBJ2-7	TRBD1
CASSISPRDRGRNGYTF	TGTGCCAGTAGTATAAGCCCGCGGGACAGGGGAAGGAATGGCTACACCTTC	.	TRBV19	TRBJ1-2	TRBD1
CSADTGVEQYF	TGCAGTGCAGATACAGGGGTCGAGCAGTACTTC	.	TRBV20-1	TRBJ2-7	TRBD1
CATSDLPLGQGWGTDTQYF	TGTGCCACCAGTGATTTGCCCCTAGGGCAGGGATGGGGCACAGATACGCAGTATTTT	.	TRBV24-1	TRBJ2-3	.
CASSLGRVGNQPQHF	TGTGCCAGCAGCTTAGGCAGGGTGGGCAATCAGCCCCAGCATTTT	.	TRBV5-6	TRBJ1-5	.